A single sample gave rise to the 31 T cell receptor beta chains below, sequenced in a study of vaccination and CD4 T cells after COVID-19. Treatment reported: roughly ten-day PBMC culture with coronavirus spike peptide pools or control peptides (ViraFEST assay). These receptors' targets are unknown. Sequencing of the DNA from cultured CD4+ T cells was carried out with the Oncomine TCR Beta short-read assay. Using its own MiXCR run on the PCR reads, TCRdb lists one record per CDR3 protein. This repertoire shows more than 15,000 distinct CDR3 sequences, 67% found once; its top ten account for 7.6%. The specimen sequenced was CD4+ T cells from blood, cultured in vitro. These receptors came from a human donor who had recovered from COVID-19.

CDR3 protein: CSAGLGSKGYTF. The CDR3 nucleotides are TGCAGTGCTGGGCTGGGCTCGAAGGGCTACACCTTC. The chain uses TRBV20-1 and TRBJ1-2, with no clear D. Trimming cost V 5 bases and J 8 bases, with 15 bases left between them. Germline assignment: CDR1 DFQATT and CDR2 SNEGSKA (reference sequence). This CDR3 region has 12 residues.

This chain connects TRBV30 to TRBJ1-6; possibly TRBD1 for D (6 bases). This CDR3 spans 16 amino acids. The V and J ends lost 0 bases and 7 bases respectively, with 16 bases between them. Germline V CDR1 and CDR2: GTSNPN, SVGIG (reference sequence). The CDR3 region is CAWSVRAGRGNSPLHF. CDR3 bases: TGTGCCTGGAGTGTACGGGCAGGGAGGGGGAATTCACCCCTCCACTTT.

This sequence joins TRBV27 and TRBJ2-1; D perhaps matches TRBD1 (5 bases). With 6 bases removed from V and 6 bases from J, the gap between germline ends came to 18 bases. This CDR3 has 15 residues. From germline, CDR1 is MNHEY and CDR2 SMNVEV (reference sequence). In nucleotides, the CDR3 is TGTGCCAGCAGCCTCGCCCGGCTCCAGGGCAATGAGCAGTTCTTC. Its translation: CASSLARLQGNEQFF.

V usage is TRBV19 and J usage is TRBJ2-1; 10 positions agree with TRBD2. The CDR3 is 16 amino acids. The V and J ends lost 5 bases and 9 bases, in that order; junction bases with no gene match: 13. Germline CDR1 is LNHDA and CDR2 is SQIVND (reference sequence). In DNA, the CDR3 is TGTGCCAGTAGTCCGGGTTGGGCTAGCGGGAGTGGTGAGCAGTTCTTC. Protein product: CASSPGWASGSGEQFF.

This chain links TRBV6-1 with TRBJ2-7; possibly TRBD1 for D (6 bases). Per the germline V gene, CDR1 is MNHNS and CDR2 is SASEGT. The CDR3 sequence is 14 residues long. V shed 10 bases and J shed 4 bases, with 20 bases lying between them. CDR3 DNA: TGTGCCACGACTTCCGGGACATTTTTTTACGAGCAGTACTTC. Protein sequence: CATTSGTFFYEQYF.

The chain is built from TRBV7-9 and TRBJ2-1; 9 positions agree with TRBD2. V lost 4 bases and J lost 5; bases outside the gene matches: 6. This CDR3 has 15 residues. Germline CDR1 and CDR2: SEHNR and FQNEAQ (reference sequence). In DNA form, the CDR3 reads TGTGCCAGCAGCTGGGCCAGCGGGGGGAACAATGAGCAGTTCTTC. This sequence encodes CASSWASGGNNEQFF.

The chain couples TRBV24-1 to TRBJ2-2; D is possibly TRBD1 or TRBD2 (5 bases each). The CDR3 runs to 18 residues. Trimming removed 2 bases from V and 4 bases from J, with 19 bases in between. Germline V gene sequence: CDR1 KGHDR, CDR2 SFDVKD. CDR3 protein: CATSDSIRLDGATGELFF. Here the CDR3 DNA reads TGTGCCACCAGTGATTCCATTCGATTGGACGGGGCCACCGGGGAGCTGTTTTTT.

This chain uses TRBV7-2 with TRBJ2-3; 9 nucleotides agree with TRBD1. J lost 3 bases, V lost 6 bases, and 4 bases had no gene match. The CDR3 loop spans 14 amino acids. Per the germline V gene, CDR1 is SGHTA and CDR2 is FQGNSA. In nucleotides, the CDR3 is TGTGCCAGCAGTTCGGACAGGGGTACAGATACGCAGTATTTT. This translates into CASSSDRGTDTQYF.

The rearrangement joins TRBV27 to TRBJ1-2; 7 bases fit TRBD1. The V gene end was trimmed by 6 bases and the J gene end by 4 bases; junction bases not matched to a gene: 5. The CDR3 is 13 amino acids. Germline values: CDR1 MNHEY, CDR2 SMNVEV (reference sequence). Here the CDR3 reads CASRPTGIYGYTF. The CDR3, as DNA: TGTGCCAGCAGGCCGACAGGGATCTATGGCTACACCTTC.

The gene calls are TRBV20-1 and TRBJ1-2, with D possibly being TRBD1 (5 bases). The germline V and J ends were trimmed by 0 bases and 4 bases, with 18 bases remaining between them. The CDR3 consists of 16 residues. The germline V gene encodes CDR1 DFQATT and CDR2 SNEGSKA (reference sequence). The CDR3 protein is CSARDGGTLSLYGYTF. CDR3 bases: TGCAGTGCTAGAGATGGGGGGACCCTCTCCCTCTATGGCTACACCTTC.

As concerns this clonotype: A much more abundant neighbour one base away suggests this may be a read error. CDR3 nucleotides: TGTACCAGCAGCTTTTGGGACAGGGGGCAAGGCTACACCTTC. Translated: CTSSFWDRGQGYTF. This rearrangement joins TRBV7-2 to TRBJ1-2, with 12 bases matching TRBD1. Trimming took 3 bases from V and 8 from J; bases not matched to a gene: 4. The CDR3 runs 14 residues. Germline V lookup: CDR1 SGHTA, CDR2 FQGNSA.

The chain recombines TRBV6-1 with TRBJ2-2; TRBD2 matches at 10 bases. CDR3 length: 18 amino acids. The V and J ends lost 2 bases and 7 bases, in that order; junction bases with no gene match: 13. Germline CDR1 is MNHNS and CDR2 is SASEGT. CDR3 sequence reads: CASSESGRIAGGYGELFF. The DNA for the CDR3 is TGTGCCAGCAGTGAATCGGGGAGAATAGCGGGAGGTTACGGGGAGCTGTTTTTT.

This CDR3 reads CSARDSGGTSNQPQHF. The CDR3 coding sequence is TGCAGTGCTAGAGATTCCGGGGGAACAAGCAATCAGCCCCAGCATTTT. The chain combines TRBV20-1 with TRBJ1-5; D perhaps matches TRBD1 (5 bases). The CDR3 consists of 16 residues. The V end was cut by 0 bases, the J end by 1 base, with 13 bases between. Germline loops: CDR1 DFQATT, CDR2 SNEGSKA (reference sequence).

This chain joins TRBV10-1 and TRBJ2-3; D perhaps matches TRBD2 (6 bases). The germline V gene encodes CDR1 WNHNN and CDR2 SYGVQD (reference sequence). V was clipped by 5 bases and J by 0 bases, with 15 bases between them. CDR3 length: 16 residues. The CDR3 loop reads CASSRRGPISTDTQYF. DNA of the CDR3: TGCGCCAGCAGTCGGAGGGGACCAATTAGCACAGATACGCAGTATTTT.

This sequence joins TRBV20-1 and TRBJ2-7; D is unclear. The CDR3 runs 12 residues. Germline V gene sequence: CDR1 DFQATT, CDR2 SNEGSKA (reference sequence). V shed 6 bases and J shed 7 bases, with 16 bases lying between them. DNA of the CDR3: TGCAGTGCCGGTCTAGGTCACGGGGAGCAGTACTTC. Translated, it gives CSAGLGHGEQYF.

The chain links TRBV6-1 to TRBJ2-1; 10 bases agree with TRBD1. This CDR3 has 14 residues. Per the germline V gene, CDR1 is MNHNS and CDR2 is SASEGT. The V gene end was trimmed by 8 bases and the J gene end by 6 bases; junction bases not matched to a gene: 7. Here the CDR3 DNA reads TGTGCCAGCCAAGGGGACAGGGGATTCAATGAGCAGTTCTTC. It encodes CASQGDRGFNEQFF.

The V gene is TRBV24-1, the J gene TRBJ2-5; 10 bases align to TRBD2. V lost 7 bases to trimming and J lost 4 bases; unmatched junction nucleotides: 5. The length of the CDR3 is 14 residues. Germline values: CDR1 KGHDR, CDR2 SFDVKD. CDR3 sequence: CATSLAGVGETQYF. In DNA form, the CDR3 reads TGTGCCACCAGCCTAGCGGGAGTTGGAGAGACCCAGTACTTC.

This clonotype was recorded a few times. The chain joins TRBV6-1 to TRBJ2-7; D possibly corresponds to TRBD1 (6 bases). Germline V gives CDR1 MNHNS, CDR2 SASEGT. This CDR3 is 16 amino acids long. V lost 8 bases and J 3 bases, leaving 23 bases between the germline ends. The CDR3 spells CASSNPGAGAIYEQYF. The CDR3 bases are TGTGCCAGCTCAAACCCAGGGGCCGGGGCGATCTACGAGCAGTACTTC.

The chain links TRBV2 to TRBJ1-3; TRBD1 aligns across 7 bases. The germline gives CDR1 SNHLY, CDR2 FYNNEI. V shed 4 bases, J shed 6 bases, and the junction held 6 bases outside the gene matches. CDR3 length: 14 amino acids. The DNA for the CDR3 is TGTGCCAGCAGTGGTCAGGGGGTGACAAACACCATATATTTT. Translating gives CASSGQGVTNTIYF. The whole variable domain, remainder taken from reference TRBV2 and TRBJ1-3, is EPEVTQTPSHQVTQMGQEVILRCVPISNHLYFYWYRQILGQKVEFLVSFYNNEISEKSEIFDDQFSVERPDGSNFTLKIRSTKLEDSAMYFCASSGQGVTNTIYFGEGSWLTVV.

This clonotype was picked up a small number of times. The chain links TRBV20-1 to TRBJ2-1, with TRBD1 matching 11 bases. Germline lookup yields CDR1 DFQATT and CDR2 SNEGSKA (reference sequence). This CDR3 spans 14 amino acids. The V gene end was trimmed by 5 bases and the J gene end by 8 bases; junction bases not matched to a gene: 8. The CDR3 sequence: CSALRDRGAHEQFF. DNA for the CDR3: TGCAGTGCTCTCCGGGACAGGGGGGCGCATGAGCAGTTCTTC.

The chain couples TRBV28 to TRBJ1-5; tentative D call: TRBD1 (6 bases). V lost 5 bases and J 0 bases, leaving 17 bases between the germline ends. CDR3 length: 17 amino acids. The germline V gene encodes CDR1 MDHEN and CDR2 SYDVKM. The CDR3 DNA follows: TGTGCCAGCAGTGACCGAGGACAGATTAATAGCAATCAGCCCCAGCATTTT. Translated, it gives CASSDRGQINSNQPQHF.

Only a few counts were recorded for this clonotype. The CDR3 nucleotides are TGTGCCAGTAGTTCCCGGGACAGGGGGCCCTACGAGCAGTACTTC. Its protein is CASSSRDRGPYEQYF. The chain employs TRBV19 and TRBJ2-7; 12 nucleotides line up with TRBD1. The germline gives CDR1 LNHDA, CDR2 SQIVND (reference sequence). CDR3 size: 15 residues. The J segment lost 2 bases and the V segment lost 5 bases, leaving 4 bases of the junction unmatched.

The gene calls are TRBV24-1 and TRBJ2-2, with 12 bases fitting TRBD2. Per the germline V gene, CDR1 is KGHDR and CDR2 is SFDVKD. The CDR3 is 17 residues long. Trimming cost V 4 bases and J 7 bases; bases outside gene matches: 9. The CDR3 sequence: CATSESVGLAGYGELFF. CDR3 sequence (DNA): TGTGCCACCAGTGAAAGTGTGGGACTAGCGGGTTACGGGGAGCTGTTTTTT.

V and J are TRBV30 and TRBJ1-5; possible D gene TRBD1, 5 bases. V was shortened by 1 base and J by 7 bases, with 11 bases between the two germline ends. The CDR3 has 13 amino acids. The germline CDR1 and CDR2 sequences are GTSNPN and SVGIG (reference sequence). The CDR3 DNA reads as TGTGCCTGGAGTGCCCGATCAGGGCAGCCCCAGCATTTT. Residues: CAWSARSGQPQHF.

This chain joins TRBV7-8 and TRBJ2-7, with 9 bases that match TRBD2. The CDR3 has 15 residues. Per germline, CDR1 SGHVS and CDR2 FQNEAQ. The V and J ends lost 4 bases and 5 bases, in that order; junction bases with no gene match: 9. The DNA for the CDR3 is TGTGCCAGCAGCTCACCACTAGCGGGTAAGGACGAGCAGTACTTC. Its protein product is CASSSPLAGKDEQYF.

This chain joins TRBV7-2 and TRBJ2-2; TRBD2 matches 15 bases. Unmatched junction bases numbered 4, after V lost 1 base and J lost 1 base. CDR3 length: 19 amino acids. The germline V gene encodes CDR1 SGHTA and CDR2 FQGNSA. The CDR3 loop reads CASSLGRTSGRGNTGELFF. The DNA for the CDR3 is TGTGCCAGCAGCTTAGGGAGGACTAGCGGGAGGGGGAACACCGGGGAGCTGTTTTTT.

J is TRBJ1-1 and V is TRBV20-1, with 9 bases identical to TRBD1. This CDR3 is 14 amino acids long. V lost 4 bases to trimming and J lost 9 bases; unmatched junction nucleotides: 12. Germline assignment: CDR1 DFQATT and CDR2 SNEGSKA (reference sequence). CDR3 loop: CSATTGTGHEKAFF. Here the CDR3 DNA reads TGCAGTGCTACCACCGGGACAGGGCATGAGAAAGCTTTCTTT.

The V and J genes are TRBV6-4 and TRBJ2-3; D is tentatively TRBD1 or TRBD2 (6 bases each). Germline CDR1 and CDR2: MRHNA and SNTAGT. The CDR3 has 16 amino acids. V was trimmed by 0 bases and J by 1 base, leaving 11 bases between them. CDR3 bases: TGTGCCAGCAGTGACTCGAGGGGGGCCGGCACAGATACGCAGTATTTT. Encoded protein: CASSDSRGAGTDTQYF.

The CDR3 spells CASSRGTGNTEAFF. In DNA, the CDR3 is TGTGCCAGCAGTCGAGGGACGGGGAACACTGAAGCTTTCTTT. The V gene is TRBV6-1, the J gene TRBJ1-1; possibly TRBD1 for D (5 bases). Trimming removed 5 bases at V and 1 base at J, with 11 bases between. Germline V gene data show CDR1 as MNHNS and CDR2 as SASEGT. The CDR3 has 14 amino acids.

This clonotype came up a few times. The chain is built from TRBV20-1 and TRBJ1-5, with no clear D. V shed 3 bases and J shed 3 bases, with 12 bases lying between them. CDR3 length: 14 amino acids. Germline V gene data show CDR1 as DFQATT and CDR2 as SNEGSKA (reference sequence). The CDR3 reads CSARAGSDNQPQHF. The CDR3 DNA reads as TGCAGTGCTAGGGCGGGCAGCGACAATCAGCCCCAGCATTTT.

The chain links TRBV7-6 to TRBJ1-6; D might be TRBD1 (6 bases). This CDR3 spans 15 amino acids. Trimming shortened V by 5 bases and J by 3 bases, and 11 bases separated the two germline ends. Germline V CDR1 and CDR2: SGHVS, FNYEAQ. The CDR3 is CASSAGGGYNSPLHF. The CDR3 nucleotides are TGTGCCAGCAGCGCCGGAGGGGGCTATAATTCACCCCTCCACTTT.